This T cell receptor beta chain was identified in a study of human T cells and chemical hapten exposure. V gave up 6 bases and J gave up 2 bases, with 13 bases separating them. CDR1 is SQVTM, CDR2 ANQGSEA, per germline. The CDR3 is 13 residues long. This clonotype was seen a few times. What it binds is not known. MiXCR, applied by TCRdb to the RACE reads, yields one record per CDR3 protein. There are around 300,000 distinct CDR3 sequences in the sample; about 5% occur only once, and around 8.6% lies in the top ten. Study-level results: Unchanged with DPC sensitization were TCRs above 1 in 1000 frequency.

Time point defined: pre-sensitization, week 0. Treatment meaning: therapeutic diphenylcyclopropenone sensitization with weekly scalp DPC. The chain carries TRBV29-1 and TRBJ1-2; TRBD1 might be the D (5 bases). The sequenced sample was whole blood, obtained in connection with sensitization to the hapten diphenylcyclopropenone (DPC). This clonotype was sampled from a woman in her late teens or twenties with alopecia areata. Some clones in this sample may be carry-over from other donors' samples. The CDR3 nucleotides read TGCAGCGTGGGCAGGGAAGGGAACTATGGCTACACCTTC. The encoded protein is CSVGREGNYGYTF.